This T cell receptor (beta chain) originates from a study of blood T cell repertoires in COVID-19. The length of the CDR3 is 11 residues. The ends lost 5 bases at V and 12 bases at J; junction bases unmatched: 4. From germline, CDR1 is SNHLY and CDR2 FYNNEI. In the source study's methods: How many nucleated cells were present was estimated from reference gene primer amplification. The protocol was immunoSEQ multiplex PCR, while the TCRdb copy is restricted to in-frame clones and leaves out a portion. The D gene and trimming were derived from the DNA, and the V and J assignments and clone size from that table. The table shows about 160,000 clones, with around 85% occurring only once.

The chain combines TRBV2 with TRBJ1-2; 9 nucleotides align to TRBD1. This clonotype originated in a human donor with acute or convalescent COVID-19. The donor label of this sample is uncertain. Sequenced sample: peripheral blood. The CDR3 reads CASSLQGANTF. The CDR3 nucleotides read TGTGCCAGCAGTTTACAGGGGGCAAACACCTTC.